This T cell receptor beta chain stems from a study of T cell repertoires in ileal Crohn's disease (dated by TCRdb to the late 2010s). About the full investigation: At the time of surgery, 35% of patients were active smokers, and the median duration of disease was roughly 8.3 years. Every patient underwent surgery because of a complication, which was stricturing disease in approximately 60% of cases and penetrating disease in about 39%. Roughly half of the patients were given postoperative therapy, with about 19 on anti-TNF agents and about 11 on thiopurines. M6 samples consisted of neoterminal ileum biopsies collected during postoperative colonoscopy. The TCR repertoire was analysed in approximately 60 patients with Crohn's disease drawn from a prospective multicentre cohort. The study was conducted in parallel with a multicentre cohort that was designed to identify predictors of early endoscopic recurrence following ileocolonic resection. A Rutgeerts score higher than i0 was the definition used for endoscopic postoperative recurrence. A total of roughly 170 mucosal samples from some 60 patients were sequenced, with samples obtained at several locations on the surgical specimen and at postoperative endoscopy. The paper's findings and limits, for the study overall: Endoscopic recurrence was linked to a higher percentage of high-frequency clones at surgery, and recurrence occurred in every patient whose clonality exceeded 26.8% (18/57). A significantly higher proportion of clonal expansions was observed in active smokers at surgery than in non-smokers (about 25% vs 18%, p=0.02). Sorted CD8 T cells carried more high-frequency clones than CD4 T cells, suggesting mucosal expansions were mainly CD8. Mucosal CD4 and CD8 T cells were sorted and sequenced only in a subgroup of patients, whose size was not stated. Within the first year after surgery, the timing of postoperative endoscopy varied, and the median delay was about 6.6 months.

For commercial TCRB immunosequencing, 400 to 550 nanograms of biopsy DNA were submitted for each sample. Adaptive Biotechnology amplified CDR3 regions from genomic DNA with a two-step multiplex PCR that controlled for amplification bias. Primers for every V and J gene segment were used in the first PCR, and barcodes and Illumina adapters were added in the second PCR. CDR3 libraries were sequenced using an Illumina instrument. The study's own analysis went as follows. The analysis drew on both the pipelines supplied by the vendor and custom analysis of the raw data in R/Bioconductor running R version 3.3.0. Clonality, which ranges from 0 to 1, was calculated as the inverse of the normalised Shannon entropy across all productive clones. High-frequency clones were defined as the share of the repertoire taken up by the top 100 clones, keeping only clones that passed a 95% confidence test. The Simpson index measured repertoire diversity, and the Morisita-Horn index measured overlap between samples. TCRdb mirrors the immuneACCESS table, restricted to in-frame sequences. Some clones are absent from its copies; in checked studies, under half trace to an unresolved V gene, and the reason for the others is unknown. V, J and clone size were drawn from that table, and D and trimming were deduced from the DNA. The sample table records 9,400 or so clones; over 65% of these occur just once. The top ten constitute around 20% of the sample.

The CDR3 contains 15 residues, cysteine and phenylalanine counted. Kept here is only the CDR3 DNA, which spans 45 bases and is read in frame from base 1. From V the trimming removes 3 bases and from J it removes 6 bases, while the gene matches leave 4 bases of the junction unaccounted for. CDR1 LGHNA and CDR2 YSLEER were looked up in the germline V gene. In regard to this clone: Its binding antigen is unknown. Base quality data are lacking; no much larger clone is found one base away.

The time point tag for this specimen amounts to: neoterminal ileum biopsy at postoperative endoscopy, about 6 months after surgery. To be eligible, patients had to be adults with ileal or ileocolonic Crohn's disease and an indication for ileocolonic resection. Whole ileal mucosal biopsies were stored frozen at -80°C before DNA extraction. Genomic DNA was extracted from frozen whole biopsies using a TRizol-based method and was quantified with a NanoDrop 2000 spectrophotometer. The receptor was derived from an adult with Crohn's disease. The rearranged chain carries TRBV4-3 and TRBJ2-2; TRBD1 lines up with 10 middle nucleotides. Sequencing was done on a sample of ileal tissue. The CDR3 region: CASSQTGTGAGELFF. The bases are TGCGCCAGCAGCCAGACCGGGACAGGGGCCGGGGAGCTGTTTTTT.